A single sample gave rise to the 32 T cell receptor beta chains below, sequenced in a study of shared clonotypes between healthy human individuals. TCRdb keeps only in-frame clones here, not all; method: immunoSEQ multiplex PCR. The data contain over a million clones, roughly 96% of them singletons. The sample was naive CD4+ T cells sorted from blood. Subset denoted: CD45RA+ positively selected. All receptors derive from a man aged 25 to 40 in good health.

The rearrangement links TRBV5-4 to TRBJ1-1; 10 positions match TRBD1. Per the germline V gene, CDR1 is SGHNT and CDR2 is YYREEE (reference sequence). V shed 5 bases and J 0 bases; nucleotides not matched to a gene: 7. CDR3 length: 16 amino acids. CDR3 DNA: TGTGCCAGCAGACCCAGACAGGGGGCTGTGAACACTGAAGCTTTCTTT. Translated, it gives CASRPRQGAVNTEAFF.

V is TRBV21-1 and J is TRBJ2-3; the tabulated D call, TRBD1, remains unverified against the DNA. TRBV21-1 counts as a pseudogene. The CDR3 totals 13 residues. The CDR3 protein is CASSMGTANTQYF. CDR3 nucleotide sequence: TGTGCCAGCAGTATGGGGACAGCCAATACGCAGTATTTT.

The chain uses TRBV28 and TRBJ2-2; no definite D call. The CDR3 consists of 13 residues. V lost 2 bases and J 5 bases, leaving 6 bases between the germline ends. Germline loops: CDR1 MDHEN, CDR2 SYDVKM. CDR3 sequence reads: CASSLQPTGELFF. CDR3 coding DNA: TGTGCCAGCAGTTTACAGCCTACCGGGGAGCTGTTTTTT.

The chain joins TRBV14 to TRBJ2-1, with D uncertain. CDR3 size: 13 residues. Trimming removed 3 bases at V and 7 bases at J, with 10 bases between. Per the germline V gene, CDR1 is SGHDN and CDR2 is FVKESK. The CDR3 loop reads CASSQLGRNEQFF. CDR3 sequence (DNA): TGTGCCAGCAGCCAGCTTGGAAGGAATGAGCAGTTCTTC.

J is TRBJ1-5 and V is TRBV30; TRBD1 matches 9 bases. The CDR3 is 15 amino acids. V lost 0 bases to trimming and J lost 7 bases; unmatched junction nucleotides: 7. Germline V gives CDR1 GTSNPN, CDR2 SVGIG (reference sequence). The CDR3, as DNA: TGTGCCTGGAGTGTAACGGGACAGGGCGGGCAGCCCCAGCATTTT. Translating it yields CAWSVTGQGGQPQHF.

J is TRBJ2-1 and V is TRBV2; 8 positions match TRBD2. The CDR3 sequence is 12 residues long. After removal of 6 bases from V and 7 bases from J, the junction contained 2 bases not matched to a gene. Germline V lookup: CDR1 SNHLY, CDR2 FYNNEI. CDR3 amino acids: CASRSGGNEQFF. Here the CDR3 DNA reads TGTGCCAGCAGGTCGGGAGGGAATGAGCAGTTCTTC.

This chain joins TRBV11-3 and TRBJ2-3, with TRBD2 matching over 10 bases. The germline V gene has CDR1 SGHNT and CDR2 YENEEA. The CDR3 sequence is 16 residues long. Unmatched junction bases numbered 5, after V lost 3 bases and J lost 2 bases. CDR3 nucleotides: TGTGCCAGCAGCTTGGGGCTAGCGGGAGACACAGATACGCAGTATTTT. Protein product: CASSLGLAGDTDTQYF.

The rearrangement joins TRBV7-2 to TRBJ2-4, with 9 bases aligning to TRBD2. Germline CDR1 is SGHTA and CDR2 is FQGNSA. Unmatched junction bases numbered 14, after V lost 2 bases and J lost 9 bases. The CDR3 is 17 amino acids. CDR3 sequence: CASSLSRGVLAGGIQYF. DNA for the CDR3: TGTGCCAGCAGCTTAAGCCGGGGGGTACTAGCGGGTGGCATTCAGTACTTC.

In regard to this clone: This sample also contains other DNA sequences that code for the same CDR3. This chain uses TRBV29-1 with TRBJ2-1; a possible D gene is TRBD2 (6 bases). Trimming took off 0 bases at V and 8 bases at J, with 14 bases between the two ends. Germline CDR1 reads SQVTM; CDR2 reads ANQGSEA. The CDR3 is 14 amino acids. As DNA, the CDR3 is TGCAGCGTTGAAGATCCGGGGCGCGGGGATGAGCAGTTCTTC. It codes for CSVEDPGRGDEQFF.

This clone showed up just a few times. The V gene is TRBV28, the J gene TRBJ1-2; weak D call: TRBD1 (6 bases). V lost 9 bases and J 6 bases, leaving 17 bases between the germline ends. The CDR3 covers 13 residues. The germline V gene has CDR1 MDHEN and CDR2 SYDVKM. CDR3 sequence: CASWAGAGHGYTF. As DNA, the CDR3 is TGTGCCAGTTGGGCGGGGGCAGGGCATGGCTACACCTTC.

This clone has a single count. This chain links TRBV28 with TRBJ1-5; a weak D match, TRBD1 (5 bases). The V gene's germline CDR1 is MDHEN and CDR2 SYDVKM. CDR3 length: 14 amino acids. Between the trimmed V and J ends, which lost 5 bases and 6 bases, there was a span of 14 bases. The CDR3 protein is CASSLPGGIQPQHF. CDR3 bases: TGTGCCAGCAGTCTTCCGGGGGGGATTCAGCCCCAGCATTTT.

The CDR3 coding sequence is TGCGCCAGCAGCCTGGCTGGGACTAGCGTTGAGACCCAGTACTTC. Its translation is CASSLAGTSVETQYF. The chain combines TRBV5-1 with TRBJ2-5, with 10 bases identical to TRBD2. Germline lookup yields CDR1 SGHRS and CDR2 YFSETQ. This CDR3 has 15 residues. After removal of 4 bases from V and 5 bases from J, the junction contained 8 bases not matched to a gene.

This rearrangement joins TRBV11-2 to TRBJ1-5, with D tentatively TRBD1 (6 bases). With 1 base removed from V and 7 bases from J, the gap between germline ends came to 14 bases. The germline V gene encodes CDR1 SGHAT and CDR2 FQNNGV. The CDR3 has 15 residues. The CDR3 protein is CASSLAGKGGQPQHF. The CDR3, as DNA: TGTGCCAGCAGCTTAGCCGGAAAGGGGGGCCAGCCCCAGCATTTT.

The CDR3 DNA sequence: TGTGCCAGCAGTGGGGATCCTCAGGGGTGGAATGAGCAGTTCTTC. Translated, it gives CASSGDPQGWNEQFF. The chain employs TRBV6-1 and TRBJ2-1, with D possibly being TRBD1 (6 bases). Between the trimmed V and J ends, which lost 4 bases and 7 bases, there was a span of 17 bases. The CDR3 spans 15 residues. Germline assignment: CDR1 MNHNS and CDR2 SASEGT.

The rearrangement uses TRBV15 and TRBJ2-2, with D unclear. The ends were cut back, 3 bases at V and 0 bases at J, with 11 bases in the middle. The CDR3 totals 16 residues. Germline CDR1 is LNHNV and CDR2 is YYDKDF (reference sequence). CDR3 bases: TGTGCCACCAGCAGCTTGTGGCAGACGAACACCGGGGAGCTGTTTTTT. Protein product: CATSSLWQTNTGELFF.

The CDR3 loop reads CASSRRDSSSGNTIYF. The CDR3 DNA sequence: TGCGCCAGCAGCCGCCGGGACAGTTCGTCTGGAAACACCATATATTTT. This chain links TRBV5-1 with TRBJ1-3, with TRBD1 matching over 7 bases. The ends lost 4 bases at V and 1 base at J; junction bases unmatched: 8. This CDR3 has 16 amino acids. In germline, CDR1 is SGHRS, CDR2 YFSETQ.

The gene calls are TRBV7-2 and TRBJ2-5, with 9 bases that match TRBD2. Germline CDR1 and CDR2: SGHTA and FQGNSA. The length of the CDR3 is 15 residues. V gave up 3 bases and J gave up 5 bases; unmatched junction bases: 7. CDR3 protein: CASSFQRGAGETQYF. The CDR3 DNA is TGTGCCAGCAGCTTCCAGCGGGGGGCGGGGGAGACCCAGTACTTC.

V and J are TRBV28 and TRBJ2-2; 11 bases are a match to TRBD1. This CDR3 contains 15 residues. Germline lookup yields CDR1 MDHEN and CDR2 SYDVKM. J gave up 5 bases and V 5 bases, and 4 bases lay outside the gene matches. The CDR3 sequence is CASSPGTGGTGELFF. CDR3 nucleotides: TGTGCCAGCAGTCCGGGGACAGGGGGAACCGGGGAGCTGTTTTTT.

The chain is built from TRBV14 and TRBJ1-2; D remains unclear. The germline V gene encodes CDR1 SGHDN and CDR2 FVKESK. Trimming left V 4 bases short and J 3 bases short, with 9 bases between. The CDR3 loop spans 13 amino acids. CDR3 nucleotide sequence: TGTGCCAGCAGCCCGACAAGCCACTATGGCTACACCTTC. Protein: CASSPTSHYGYTF.

This clone occurred once. The V gene is TRBV2, the J gene TRBJ1-2; D not resolved. This CDR3 is 13 amino acids long. The germline CDR1 and CDR2 sequences are SNHLY and FYNNEI. V lost 6 bases and J 6 bases, leaving 14 bases between the germline ends. CDR3 amino acids: CASSADRRDGYTF. The CDR3 bases are TGTGCCAGCAGCGCTGACCGAAGGGATGGCTACACCTTC. The whole variable domain, remainder taken from reference TRBV2 and TRBJ1-2, is EPEVTQTPSHQVTQMGQEVILRCVPISNHLYFYWYRQILGQKVEFLVSFYNNEISEKSEIFDDQFSVERPDGSNFTLKIRSTKLEDSAMYFCASSADRRDGYTFGSGTRLTVV.

The chain recombines TRBV6-1 with TRBJ2-7; D is undetermined. The germline CDR1 and CDR2 sequences are MNHNS and SASEGT. The CDR3 consists of 13 residues. The V gene lost 4 bases and the J gene lost 3 bases, with 10 bases spanning the gap. The CDR3 nucleotides are TGTGCCAGCAGTGCGGCCTCTCACTACGAGCAGTACTTC. It is translated as CASSAASHYEQYF.

The CDR3 DNA follows: TGTGCCAGCAGCAACGGACTAAATTACAATGAGCAGTTCTTC. Translation gives CASSNGLNYNEQFF. V usage is TRBV7-8 and J usage is TRBJ2-1; a possible D gene is TRBD2 (6 bases). CDR1 is SGHVS and CDR2 is FQNEAQ in the germline V gene. The CDR3 is 14 amino acids. V was cut by 5 bases and J by 4 bases, with 12 bases left in between.

The chain is built from TRBV10-3 and TRBJ2-1; D call uncertain. There are 14 residues in the CDR3. The V gene's germline CDR1 is ENHRY and CDR2 SYGVKD. Deletions cut 3 bases from V and 8 bases from J, with 14 bases between. CDR3 amino acids: CAISDPSYQHEQFF. CDR3 in DNA: TGTGCCATCAGTGATCCCTCCTATCAGCATGAGCAGTTCTTC.

The chain is built from TRBV21-1 and TRBJ2-3; the DNA was not used to check the table's D call, TRBD2. TRBV21-1 is deemed a pseudogene. The CDR3 has 14 amino acids. The CDR3 is CASTGTSGRYTQYF. CDR3 nucleotide sequence: TGTGCCAGTACCGGGACTAGCGGGAGGTATACGCAGTATTTT.

A note on this clone: The sample has other DNA sequences that encode this CDR3 too. The CDR3 DNA sequence: TGCGCCAGCAGCCAACCGGGACAGGGGGCCTACGAGCAGTACTTC. Amino acid sequence: CASSQPGQGAYEQYF. The chain couples TRBV4-1 to TRBJ2-7; TRBD1 aligns across 11 bases. In germline, CDR1 is MGHRA, CDR2 YSYEKL. V was clipped by 2 bases and J by 2 bases; unmatched bases: 2. The CDR3 loop spans 15 amino acids.

The chain carries TRBV18 and TRBJ2-1, with TRBD1 matching 7 bases. Germline CDR1 and CDR2: KGHSH and LQKENI. The V and J ends lost 1 base and 8 bases, in that order; junction bases with no gene match: 2. The CDR3 runs 13 residues. The CDR3 sequence: CASSPHRGYEQFF. CDR3 nucleotide sequence: TGTGCCAGCTCACCACACAGGGGTTATGAGCAGTTCTTC.

The gene calls are TRBV19 and TRBJ1-2, with D uncertain. The germline CDR1 and CDR2 sequences are LNHDA and SQIVND (reference sequence). CDR3 length: 13 residues. Trimming stripped 7 bases from V and 3 bases from J, with 12 bases between. The CDR3, as DNA: TGTGCCAGTACAACCGGAGGTCACTATGGCTACACCTTC. This codes for CASTTGGHYGYTF.

The chain has TRBV6-5 and TRBJ1-2; D may be TRBD1 (6 bases). The germline gives CDR1 MNHEY, CDR2 SVGAGI. The CDR3 is made up of 14 amino acids. The V end lost 7 bases, the J end lost 1 base, and 13 bases lay between the germline ends. This CDR3 is CASTRQELNYGYTF. For the CDR3, the DNA is TGTGCCAGCACCAGACAGGAACTTAACTATGGCTACACCTTC.

On this clone: The same CDR3 arises from other DNA sequences in this sample as well. The chain couples TRBV29-1 to TRBJ2-7, with TRBD1 matching 8 bases. J gave up 2 bases and V 7 bases, and 4 bases lay outside the gene matches. Per the germline V gene, CDR1 is SQVTM and CDR2 is ANQGSEA. CDR3 size: 12 residues. For the CDR3, the DNA is TGCAGCGCACGGACAGGGCCCTACGAGCAGTACTTC. The encoded protein is CSARTGPYEQYF.

The V and J genes are TRBV7-8 and TRBJ2-7; 10 bases agree with TRBD1. Per germline, CDR1 SGHVS and CDR2 FQNEAQ. The CDR3 is made up of 18 amino acids. V trimming: 0 bases; J trimming: 4 bases; junction bases outside the gene matches: 12. CDR3 bases: TGTGCCAGCAGCTTAGCCTTGACAGGGGGCTTATTTCAGTACGAGCAGTACTTC. Translating gives CASSLALTGGLFQYEQYF.

The rearrangement uses TRBV5-1 and TRBJ2-7; 7 nucleotides agree with TRBD1. The CDR3 totals 14 residues. Germline V gives CDR1 SGHRS, CDR2 YFSETQ. J was trimmed by 5 bases and V by 0 bases; bases with no gene match: 5. The CDR3 DNA is TGCGCCAGCAGCTTGGGGACAGGTCCGGACGAGCAGTACTTC. Amino acids: CASSLGTGPDEQYF.

V is TRBV7-9 and J is TRBJ1-1; 7 nucleotides line up with TRBD1. This CDR3 has 14 residues. The junction had 5 bases not matched to a gene; V was cut back by 7 bases and J by 0 bases. Germline values: CDR1 SEHNR, CDR2 FQNEAQ (reference sequence). CDR3 nucleotide sequence: TGTGCCAGCACCCGGACAGGATTGAACACTGAAGCTTTCTTT. Translation gives CASTRTGLNTEAFF.